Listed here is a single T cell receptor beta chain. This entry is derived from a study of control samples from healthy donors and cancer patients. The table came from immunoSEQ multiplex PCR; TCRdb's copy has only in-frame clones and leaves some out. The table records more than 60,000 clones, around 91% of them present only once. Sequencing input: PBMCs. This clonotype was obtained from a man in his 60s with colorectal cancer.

The CDR3 loop reads CASSQRARNYGYTF. DNA of the CDR3: TGTGCCAGCAGCCAACGGGCCAGGAACTATGGCTACACCTTC. This chain links TRBV3-1 (or the pseudogene TRBV3-2) with TRBJ1-2; D gene unclear. CDR3 length: 14 amino acids. Germline V gene sequence: CDR1 LGHDT, CDR2 YNNKEL (reference sequence). Trimming cost V 2 bases and J 2 bases, with 9 bases left between them.